The rows below give T cell receptor beta chains drawn from one sample of a study of human T cells and chemical hapten exposure. TCRdb re-called the RACE reads through MiXCR, storing one row per CDR3 protein. Among under 450,000 distinct CDR3 sequences listed, about 6% were seen once. Specimen: whole blood, collected in connection with sensitization to the hapten diphenylcyclopropenone (DPC). All receptors come from a woman aged 18-30 years with alopecia areata. Some clones in this sample may be carry-over from other donors' samples. Both conserved end residues are part of each CDR3. D genes are given only for firm matches. Only some rows state a clone size, as once, few, many or a class for expanded clones.

clone size: -; V gene: TRBV2; D gene: -; J gene: TRBJ2-7; CDR3 protein: CASSDMGQEQYF; CDR3 DNA: TGTGCCAGCAGTGACATGGGACAAGAGCAGTACTTC
clone size: many; V gene: TRBV27; D gene: TRBD1; J gene: TRBJ1-6; CDR3 protein: CASSLWTGGVQAGSPLHF; CDR3 DNA: TGTGCCAGCAGTTTATGGACAGGGGGCGTACAGGCAGGATCACCCCTCCACTTT
clone size: many; V gene: TRBV20-1; D gene: TRBD1; J gene: TRBJ1-6; CDR3 protein: CSAGGAGQGNSPLHF; CDR3 DNA: TGCAGTGCTGGAGGGGCGGGACAGGGGAATTCACCCCTCCACTTT
clone size: -; V gene: TRBV6-6; D gene: -; J gene: TRBJ2-4; CDR3 protein: CASSYPGQNIQYF; CDR3 DNA: TGTGCCAGCAGTTACCCGGGGCAAAACATTCAGTACTTC
clone size: many; V gene: TRBV3-1; D gene: -; J gene: TRBJ2-1; CDR3 protein: CASSQVTLSYNEQFF; CDR3 DNA: TGTGCCAGCAGCCAAGTCACGCTGTCCTACAATGAGCAGTTCTTC
clone size: many; V gene: TRBV9; D gene: TRBD1; J gene: TRBJ1-2; CDR3 protein: CASSPSPLAGTGYYGYTF; CDR3 DNA: TGTGCCAGCAGCCCTAGCCCTCTAGCGGGGACAGGGTACTATGGCTACACCTTC
clone size: many; V gene: TRBV4-3; D gene: -; J gene: TRBJ1-6; CDR3 protein: CASSQDWRDADNSPLHF; CDR3 DNA: TGCGCCAGCAGCCAAGATTGGCGGGACGCTGATAATTCACCCCTCCACTTT
clone size: few; V gene: TRBV11-2; D gene: -; J gene: TRBJ2-1; CDR3 protein: CASSLVSVSGKDEQFF; CDR3 DNA: TGTGCCAGCAGCTTAGTGTCGGTATCGGGTAAAGATGAGCAGTTCTTC
clone size: few; V gene: TRBV24-1; D gene: -; J gene: TRBJ2-3; CDR3 protein: CATSEQTGFADTQYF; CDR3 DNA: TGTGCCACCAGTGAGCAAACAGGGTTTGCAGATACGCAGTATTTT
clone size: few; V gene: TRBV4-1; D gene: TRBD2; J gene: TRBJ2-1; CDR3 protein: CASSQDPSGATSYNEQFF; CDR3 DNA: TGCGCCAGCAGCCAAGATCCTAGCGGGGCCACCTCCTACAATGAGCAGTTCTTC
clone size: many; V gene: TRBV4-2; D gene: -; J gene: TRBJ1-1; CDR3 protein: CASSQGRGEAFF; CDR3 DNA: TGTGCCAGCAGCCAAGGCAGGGGAGAAGCTTTCTTT
clone size: few; V gene: TRBV4-2; D gene: -; J gene: TRBJ1-2; CDR3 protein: CASSSYSTGRVDLDGYTF; CDR3 DNA: TGTGCCAGCAGTTCCTACTCAACCGGGAGGGTAGACTTGGATGGCTACACCTTC
clone size: many; V gene: TRBV12-3/TRBV12-4; D gene: -; J gene: TRBJ1-1; CDR3 protein: CASSPSKMAFF; CDR3 DNA: TGTGCCAGCAGCCCCTCTAAGATGGCTTTCTTT
clone size: few; V gene: TRBV4-3; D gene: -; J gene: TRBJ1-2; CDR3 protein: CASSQDLADNYGYTF; CDR3 DNA: TGCGCCAGCAGCCAAGATCTCGCGGACAACTATGGCTACACCTTC
clone size: -; V gene: TRBV9; D gene: -; J gene: TRBJ2-6; CDR3 protein: CASSGGRSSGANVLTF; CDR3 DNA: TGTGCCAGCAGCGGCGGACGGAGCTCTGGGGCCAACGTCCTGACTTTC
clone size: -; V gene: TRBV20-1; D gene: -; J gene: TRBJ2-1; CDR3 protein: CSAADNEQFF; CDR3 DNA: TGCAGTGCTGCTGACAATGAGCAGTTCTTC
clone size: few; V gene: TRBV6-6; D gene: -; J gene: TRBJ1-1; CDR3 protein: CASSFAGAEAFF; CDR3 DNA: TGTGCCAGCAGTTTTGCGGGAGCTGAAGCTTTCTTT
clone size: many; V gene: TRBV14; D gene: -; J gene: TRBJ2-3; CDR3 protein: CASSRRAVDTQYF; CDR3 DNA: TGTGCCAGCAGCCGCCGGGCGGTAGATACGCAGTATTTT
clone size: -; V gene: TRBV5-1; D gene: TRBD1; J gene: TRBJ2-3; CDR3 protein: CASSWDRSKDTQYF; CDR3 DNA: TGCGCCAGCAGTTGGGACAGGTCGAAAGATACGCAGTATTTT
clone size: -; V gene: TRBV9; D gene: -; J gene: TRBJ2-7; CDR3 protein: CASSVSGDYEQYF; CDR3 DNA: TGTGCCAGCAGCGTATCGGGGGATTACGAGCAGTACTTC
clone size: -; V gene: TRBV7-9; D gene: -; J gene: TRBJ2-4; CDR3 protein: CASSAGTAAKNIQYF; CDR3 DNA: TGTGCCAGCAGCGCGGGGACCGCGGCCAAAAACATTCAGTACTTC
clone size: many; V gene: TRBV18; D gene: -; J gene: TRBJ1-4; CDR3 protein: CASSPQFEKLFF; CDR3 DNA: TGTGCCAGCTCACCCCAATTCGAAAAACTGTTTTTT
clone size: -; V gene: TRBV12-3/TRBV12-4; D gene: -; J gene: TRBJ1-1; CDR3 protein: CASSFGQQAFF; CDR3 DNA: TGTGCCAGCAGTTTTGGTCAGCAGGCTTTCTTT
clone size: many; V gene: TRBV5-1; D gene: -; J gene: TRBJ1-1; CDR3 protein: CASSFRGSGTEAFF; CDR3 DNA: TGCGCCAGCAGTTTTAGGGGCTCGGGCACTGAAGCTTTCTTT
clone size: -; V gene: TRBV28; D gene: TRBD1; J gene: TRBJ2-7; CDR3 protein: CASSHLRDRGRDEQYF; CDR3 DNA: TGTGCCAGCAGTCATCTCCGGGACAGGGGGCGCGATGAGCAGTACTTC
clone size: few; V gene: TRBV7-2; D gene: TRBD1; J gene: TRBJ1-4; CDR3 protein: CASSFRTGFEKLFF; CDR3 DNA: TGTGCCAGCAGCTTTAGGACAGGGTTTGAAAAACTGTTTTTT
clone size: once; V gene: TRBV15; D gene: TRBD1; J gene: TRBJ2-1; CDR3 protein: CATSTTTGGRPEQFF; CDR3 DNA: TGTGCCACCAGCACCACGACAGGGGGAAGACCAGAGCAGTTCTTC
clone size: -; V gene: TRBV2; D gene: TRBD1; J gene: TRBJ1-6; CDR3 protein: CASSPRTGDSPLHF; CDR3 DNA: TGTGCCAGCAGTCCGAGGACAGGGGATTCACCCCTCCACTTT
clone size: few; V gene: TRBV4-3; D gene: -; J gene: TRBJ1-5; CDR3 protein: CASSQGLRQINQPQHF; CDR3 DNA: TGCGCCAGCAGCCAAGGTCTGAGACAGATCAATCAGCCCCAGCATTTT
clone size: many; V gene: TRBV28; D gene: -; J gene: TRBJ1-1; CDR3 protein: CASSFSSQGPNTEAFF; CDR3 DNA: TGTGCCAGCAGTTTTTCCAGCCAGGGGCCTAACACTGAAGCTTTCTTT
clone size: few; V gene: TRBV6-6; D gene: -; J gene: TRBJ1-5; CDR3 protein: CASSSSNSNQPQHF; CDR3 DNA: TGTGCCAGCAGCAGTAGCAATAGCAATCAGCCCCAGCATTTT
clone size: few; V gene: TRBV29-1; D gene: -; J gene: TRBJ2-7; CDR3 protein: CSVVGGSAYEQYF; CDR3 DNA: TGCAGCGTTGTGGGCGGCAGTGCCTACGAGCAGTACTTC
clone size: many; V gene: TRBV5-6; D gene: -; J gene: TRBJ1-5; CDR3 protein: CAGLGRNQPQHF; CDR3 DNA: TGTGCCGGTCTCGGTCGGAATCAGCCCCAGCATTTT
clone size: few; V gene: TRBV4-1; D gene: TRBD1; J gene: TRBJ2-1; CDR3 protein: CASSRVRDRDNEQFF; CDR3 DNA: TGCGCCAGCAGCCGCGTCCGGGACAGGGACAATGAGCAGTTCTTC
clone size: few; V gene: TRBV6-1; D gene: -; J gene: TRBJ1-1; CDR3 protein: CASSESFWDTEAFF; CDR3 DNA: TGTGCCAGCAGTGAGTCGTTCTGGGACACTGAAGCTTTCTTT
clone size: -; V gene: TRBV7-8; D gene: -; J gene: TRBJ2-5; CDR3 protein: CASSDPHLGQETQYF; CDR3 DNA: TGTGCCAGCAGCGACCCTCATCTGGGGCAAGAGACCCAGTACTTC
clone size: -; V gene: TRBV12-3/TRBV12-4; D gene: -; J gene: TRBJ1-1; CDR3 protein: CASSLTVRTTEAFF; CDR3 DNA: TGTGCCAGCAGCCTTACCGTTCGGACGACTGAAGCTTTCTTT
clone size: few; V gene: TRBV11-3; D gene: -; J gene: TRBJ2-2; CDR3 protein: CASRSGVAGELFF; CDR3 DNA: TGTGCCAGCAGATCCGGGGTTGCCGGGGAGCTGTTTTTT